This T cell receptor beta chain was identified during a study of long-term antiretroviral therapy in people with HIV. Run at survey level, the immunoSEQ assay was version v3.0. Repertoires were generated with immunoSEQ multiplex PCR, while TCRdb's copy carries only in-frame clones and drops some. The table has 25,000 or so clones, more than 85% seen once. The CDR3 runs 14 residues. The V and J ends lost 2 bases and 2 bases respectively, with 10 bases between them. Germline CDR1 and CDR2: LGHNA and YSLEER. This clone was picked up a small number of times. The input for sequencing was unsorted PBMCs, taken 6.2 years after starting antiretroviral therapy. This sequence was found in a man in his forties or fifties with HIV. The rearrangement uses TRBV4-3 and TRBJ2-7, with D perhaps TRBD2 (5 bases). CDR3 region: CASSQYGGPYEQYF. The CDR3 DNA reads TGCGCCAGCAGCCAATATGGCGGGCCCTACGAGCAGTACTTC.